This TCR beta chain comes out of a study of CD8 T cells in ankylosing spondylitis. Broader study findings: The study identified a TCR beta motif of about eight highly homologous variants that appeared characteristic of ankylosing spondylitis blood. Clones linked with disease were CD8+ and fairly uncommon in the peripheral blood.

TCRdb ran MiXCR on the 5' RACE reads and lists one entry per CDR3 protein. This sample yields some 250,000 distinct CDR3 sequences, of which around 9.1% are seen a single time; 6.8% belongs to the top ten. This clonotype was detected many times. Its target is not known. Sequenced: blood, either unsorted or a sorted T cell fraction (not recorded which). The sequence was obtained from a male donor with ankylosing spondylitis or in good health (not recorded which).

This chain's CDR3 is CASREQGAQETQYF. For the CDR3, the DNA is TGTGCCAGCAGGGAACAGGGGGCCCAAGAGACCCAGTACTTC. This chain joins TRBV6-1 and TRBJ2-5, with 9 bases fitting TRBD1. The CDR3 length is 14 residues. CDR1 is MNHNS, CDR2 SASEGT, per germline. V trimming: 6 bases; J trimming: 1 base; junction bases outside the gene matches: 3.